A selection of T cell receptor beta chains follows, all from one sample in a study of blood T cell repertoires in COVID-19. Clones were read by immunoSEQ multiplex PCR, and TCRdb kept only the in-frame ones, dropping some. The repertoire holds over 250,000 clones, with roughly 86% as singletons. The sample comprised peripheral blood. The receptors come from a man aged 35 to 55 who had recovered from COVID-19. Both conserved end residues are part of each CDR3. The D gene is left open where the match is weak. Clone size is stated in some rows and not others, as once, few, many or a class when expanded.

d_call: -
j_call: TRBJ2-1
clone_size: once
v_call: TRBV5-4
cdr3_nt: TGTGCCAGCAGCCCACGGACAGAACAGTACAATGAGCAGTTCTTC
cdr3_aa: CASSPRTEQYNEQFF

d_call: -
j_call: TRBJ1-4
clone_size: -
v_call: TRBV24-1
cdr3_nt: TGTGCCACCAGCGGGGGGGGTAATGAAAAACTGTTTTTT
cdr3_aa: CATSGGGNEKLFF

d_call: -
j_call: TRBJ1-1
clone_size: -
v_call: TRBV18
cdr3_nt: TGTGCCAGCTCACCATCCAACCCTTGGGGAGGGACTGAAGCTTTCTTT
cdr3_aa: CASSPSNPWGGTEAFF

d_call: -
j_call: TRBJ1-3
clone_size: -
v_call: TRBV3-1/TRBV3-2
cdr3_nt: TGTGCCAGCAGCCAAAGCTCGTCGGGGAATGGAAACACCATATATTTT
cdr3_aa: CASSQSSSGNGNTIYF

d_call: -
j_call: TRBJ1-3
clone_size: -
v_call: TRBV24-1
cdr3_nt: TGTGCCACCAGTGATTTAACGACACCGATCTCTGGAAACACCATATATTTT
cdr3_aa: CATSDLTTPISGNTIYF

d_call: -
j_call: TRBJ2-3
clone_size: -
v_call: TRBV5-4
cdr3_nt: TGTGCCAGCAGCGAATTGAGCCGAGATACGCAGTATTTT
cdr3_aa: CASSELSRDTQYF

d_call: TRBD2
j_call: TRBJ2-1
clone_size: once
v_call: TRBV3-1/TRBV3-2
cdr3_nt: TGTGCCAGCAGCAATGTAGCGGGAGGTGACTACAATGAGCAGTTCTTC
cdr3_aa: CASSNVAGGDYNEQFF

d_call: -
j_call: TRBJ2-2
clone_size: -
v_call: TRBV7-6
cdr3_nt: TGTGCCAGCAGCTTACCAAGCTGGTCGGCCGGGGAGCTGTTTTTT
cdr3_aa: CASSLPSWSAGELFF

d_call: TRBD1
j_call: TRBJ2-7
clone_size: -
v_call: TRBV6-2/TRBV6-3
cdr3_nt: TGTGCCAGCACCCCACCCCTGGGACAGGGGAGGAACGAGCAGTACTTC
cdr3_aa: CASTPPLGQGRNEQYF

d_call: -
j_call: TRBJ2-2
clone_size: few
v_call: TRBV28
cdr3_nt: TGTGCCAGCAGTGGGGCAGCCTCATACACCGGGGAGCTGTTTTTT
cdr3_aa: CASSGAASYTGELFF

d_call: TRBD1
j_call: TRBJ2-3
clone_size: -
v_call: TRBV27
cdr3_nt: TGTGCCAGCAGTCCGGACAGGGTTAGGTCAGATACGCAGTATTTT
cdr3_aa: CASSPDRVRSDTQYF

d_call: -
j_call: TRBJ2-1
clone_size: -
v_call: TRBV10-3
cdr3_nt: TGTGCCACCGCGGGTACCCACAATGAGCAGTTCTTC
cdr3_aa: CATAGTHNEQFF